Included here is one T cell receptor (beta chain) sequence, with context. Its target is not known. The entry originates in a study of glioma-infiltrating T cells after dendritic cell vaccination. Study summary: Dendritic cell vaccination trial patients had either newly diagnosed or recurrent glioblastoma. Patients received three intradermal dendritic cell vaccine injections at biweekly intervals. Dendritic cells derived from monocytes and pulsed with autologous tumor lysate formed the vaccine.

The ends were cut back, 3 bases at V and 0 bases at J, with 5 bases in the middle. CDR3 size: 13 residues. Germline V gene sequence: CDR1 LNHDA, CDR2 SQIVND (reference sequence). Study findings and constraints: Higher TCR clonality did not directly relate to longer survival.

Produced via immunoSEQ multiplex PCR; TCRdb's table is partial and in-frame only. The repertoire consists of 20,000 or so clones, with 75% to 85% occurring once and the leading ten covering roughly 40%. The sample in question was blood, obtained before dendritic cell vaccination. The V gene is TRBV19, the J gene TRBJ1-2, with D uncertain. The clonotype was recovered from a human donor with glioblastoma. In nucleotides, the CDR3 is TGTGCCAGTAGTATTCGTGCTAACTATGGCTACACCTTC. This gives the protein CASSIRANYGYTF.